The present T cell receptor beta chain was sequenced within a study of T cells in localized non-small cell lung cancer. Study observations and caveats: Uninvolved adjacent lung showed the highest T cell clonality, exceeding tumor. Prolonged overall survival went with higher T cell density in the blood. Appearance in adjacent lung was seen for a median about 60 of the top 100 tumor clones.

The table came from immunoSEQ multiplex PCR; TCRdb's copy has only in-frame clones and leaves some out. The sample has 30,000 to 45,000 clones; 81% are singletons. In regard to this clone: As yet, its antigen is unknown.

This CDR3 contains 15 residues. The V gene's germline CDR1 is SNHLY and CDR2 FYNNEI. Trimming shortened V by 6 bases and J by 0 bases, and 12 bases separated the two germline ends. The chain couples TRBV2 to TRBJ2-4, with D possibly being TRBD1 or TRBD2 (5 bases each). The sample here was peripheral blood mononuclear cells, taken before any cancer treatment. This TCR was recovered from a male donor aged 60 or over with stage II lung adenocarcinoma. The CDR3 DNA follows: TGTGCCAGCAGATTGGGGGATCTAGCCAAAAACATTCAGTACTTC. Amino acids: CASRLGDLAKNIQYF.